Included here is one T cell receptor beta chain sequence, with context. In its sample, this clone was seen once. What antigen it recognizes has not been identified. No qualities accompany the bases; no much larger clone lies one base away. Whole blood was collected in K2EDTA tubes by collaborating institutions according to the institutions' own protocols. For TCRbeta analysis, collaborators shipped samples in one of three forms: frozen whole blood, isolated PBMCs, or DNA extracted from either of those sample types. This sample stems from a study of blood T cell repertoires in COVID-19 (dated by TCRdb to about 2020). Background on the whole study: Samples from collaborators originated in the United States, Italy and Spain and spanned both the acute and convalescent phases of COVID-19. The prospective study material was composed of cDNA or gDNA derived from T cells, B-cell-depleted T cells, or PBMCs. Deeply sampled blood TCRbeta repertoires from subjects exposed to, actively infected with, or recovered from COVID-19 were included in the dataset. Samples came from the ongoing ImmuneRACE study (first 160 participants) plus 1,254 subjects from 6 global collaborators. The repertoires were released in a freely available public database meant as a resource for research on the immune response to SARS-CoV-2. Where HLA class I and class II types were available, the types were taken from metadata supplied by the sample provider, not from assay-based typing. Nearly every sample came with metadata listing a de-identified subject ID, COVID-19 status, age in years and sex.

TCRbeta CDR3 regions were amplified from genomic DNA using the immunoSEQ Assay, a bias-controlled multiplex PCR. The original pipeline was this. Within the assay, amplification of reference gene primers was used to estimate how many nucleated cells each sample contained. To quantify the absolute abundance of each unique TCRbeta CDR3 rearrangement, sequence reads were collapsed and filtered. For each sample, productive Simpson clonality was calculated as the square root of Simpson's diversity index across productive rearrangements. Not all clones reach the TCRdb copy of this immuneACCESS table, which keeps in-frame sequences only. Checked studies attribute under half of the gap to unresolved V genes and leave the rest unexplained. The V and J calls and the clone size are those of that table, but D and trimming were determined from the DNA. This sample comprises about 85,000 clones, approximately 90% of them detected only once. In total, the top ten clones hold 5.4% of the sample.

Study-wide findings and limitations: The quantity of clinical and demographic metadata differed by source and by participant and was supplied without curation.

Spanning cysteine to phenylalanine, the CDR3 consists of 13 amino acids. Kept here is only the CDR3 DNA, which spans 39 bases and is read in frame from base 1. Trimming at the junction amounts to 6 bases on V and 4 bases on J, and the germline ends lie 11 bases apart. Based on the germline V gene, the CDR1 and CDR2 sequences are KGHSH and LQKENI. The TCR originated in a man aged 60 to 75 with acute or convalescent COVID-19. The sample was peripheral blood. The V and J segments used are TRBV18 and TRBJ2-3, and perhaps TRBD2 as D gene, on 5 matching bases. This receptor has the CDR3 CASSWTGADTQYF. The sequenced DNA is TGTGCCAGCTCGTGGACTGGGGCAGATACGCAGTATTTT.